A selection of T cell receptor beta chains follows, all from one sample in a study of human T cells and chemical hapten exposure. TCRdb reanalysed the RACE reads using MiXCR and keeps one entry per CDR3 protein. This table holds 90,000 or so distinct CDR3 sequences, 7.5% to 9.5% found once. The specimen comprised whole blood, sampled in connection with sensitization to the hapten diphenylcyclopropenone (DPC). Receptors originate from a man in his forties with alopecia areata. Some clones in this sample may be carry-over from other donors' samples. The CDR3 runs from the conserved cysteine through the conserved F or W. The D gene is left open where the match is weak. Part of the rows lack a size; the others show once, few, many or a class for expanded clones.

d_gene: TRBD2; j_gene: TRBJ2-5; v_gene: TRBV24-1; abundance: few; CDR3nt: TGTGCCACCAGCTCTAGCGGGAGGGCCGACGAGACCCAGTACTTC; CDR3aa: CATSSSGRADETQYF
d_gene: .; j_gene: TRBJ2-2; v_gene: TRBV7-2; abundance: .; CDR3nt: TGTGCCAGCAGCTCTTTTGGGGAGGAGGAGCTGTTTTTT; CDR3aa: CASSSFGEEELFF
d_gene: TRBD1; j_gene: TRBJ1-3; v_gene: TRBV7-2; abundance: .; CDR3nt: TGTGCCAGCAGCCGGGACCGACAGGGCACCATATATTTT; CDR3aa: CASSRDRQGTIYF
d_gene: TRBD1; j_gene: TRBJ1-1; v_gene: TRBV24-1; abundance: few; CDR3nt: TGTGCCACCAGAGGAAAGACAGGGGCCCACACTGAAGCTTTCTTT; CDR3aa: CATRGKTGAHTEAFF
d_gene: TRBD2; j_gene: TRBJ2-3; v_gene: TRBV18; abundance: few; CDR3nt: TGTGCCAGCTCGAATATACGGGCTAGCGGGAGAGTCCTCATTAGCACAGATACGCAGTATTTT; CDR3aa: CASSNIRASGRVLISTDTQYF
d_gene: TRBD1; j_gene: TRBJ1-1; v_gene: TRBV20-1; abundance: few; CDR3nt: TGCAGTGCTAGTCAACAGGGGGGCACTGAAGCTTTCTTT; CDR3aa: CSASQQGGTEAFF
d_gene: TRBD2; j_gene: TRBJ2-3; v_gene: TRBV15; abundance: few; CDR3nt: TGTGCCACCAGCAGAGATGCCCTAGCGGGAGCTTCAGATACGCAGTATTTT; CDR3aa: CATSRDALAGASDTQYF
d_gene: TRBD2; j_gene: TRBJ2-5; v_gene: TRBV19; abundance: few; CDR3nt: TGTGCCAGTAGTATGATCAGCGGGAGAGGGGGCCAAGAGACCCAGTACTTC; CDR3aa: CASSMISGRGGQETQYF
d_gene: TRBD2; j_gene: TRBJ2-1; v_gene: TRBV4-3; abundance: .; CDR3nt: TGCGCCAGCAGCCACTGGACTAGCGGGAATAGCCCCTATAACAATGAGCAGTTCTTC; CDR3aa: CASSHWTSGNSPYNNEQFF
d_gene: .; j_gene: TRBJ2-2; v_gene: TRBV7-8; abundance: many; CDR3nt: TGTGCCAGCAGCGTACAGGGAGTAGGGACCGGGGAGCTGTTTTTT; CDR3aa: CASSVQGVGTGELFF
d_gene: .; j_gene: TRBJ2-3; v_gene: TRBV5-1; abundance: .; CDR3nt: TGCGCCAGCAGCTCACAGGGCACAGATACGCAGTATTTT; CDR3aa: CASSSQGTDTQYF
d_gene: .; j_gene: TRBJ2-6; v_gene: TRBV25-1; abundance: .; CDR3nt: TGTGCCAGCAGTGAAGTCTCTGAAGGGGCCAACGTCCTGACTTTC; CDR3aa: CASSEVSEGANVLTF